The T cell receptor beta chain under discussion was sequenced for a study of T cells in Graves' hyperthyroidism and ophthalmopathy. On the study more broadly: Peripheral blood was acquired at first diagnosis, ahead of any therapy whatsoever.

A word on this clonotype: What it recognizes is unknown.

RNA transcripts yielded amplified TCR beta CDR3 regions. HTBI primers were employed in a first-round RT-PCR of the TCR CDR3. TCRdb re-called the multiplex PCR reads through MiXCR, storing one row per CDR3 protein. The data show approximately 610,000 distinct CDR3 sequences, with roughly 14% seen just once and about 4% held by the top ten. Per the germline V gene, CDR1 is MNHNS and CDR2 is SASEGT. V was cut by 5 bases and J by 0 bases, with 6 bases left in between. The CDR3 runs to 13 residues. Not enrolled were patients with uncontrolled infection, other autoimmune disease, pregnancy or lactation. Study-level findings and limits: A model built on 13 V-J features separated ophthalmopathy from stable hyperthyroidism.

Input material: blood. This clonotype was sampled from a woman in her thirties or forties with Graves' ophthalmopathy. This chain uses TRBV6-1 with TRBJ2-3; D ambiguous. The CDR3: CASSMDSTDTQYF. CDR3 nucleotide sequence: TGTGCCAGCAGTATGGACAGCACAGATACGCAGTATTTT.